The present T cell receptor (beta chain) was sequenced within a study of shared clonotypes between healthy human individuals (dated by TCRdb to 2019 to 2021). About the study as a whole: The cohort included three men and a couple of women between 18 and 49 years of age. To increase sequencing depth and limit assay-specific biases, different laboratories used diverse techniques to prepare libraries and sequence TCR repertoires. Blood TCR repertoires of about 5 healthy adults were deeply sequenced to estimate repertoire size and the extent of clonotype sharing between individuals. Each donor's leukapheresis produced roughly between roughly 0.85 and 9.5 billion PBMCs. Beyond this particular receptor, the publication reports: Based on pairwise subsampling, the degree of clonotype sharing among donors was expected to be affected by sequencing depth. Because the study included only a small number of donors, the genetic and exposure-history diversity represented was limited. Only blood was sampled, and tissue TCR repertoires likely differ from those in blood.

This clone was observed a handful of times. Its antigen remains undetermined. Per-nucleotide qualities are absent, and no much larger clonotype sits a single base away. Using the deep immunoSEQ assay, multiplex PCR amplified TCR CDR3 regions from genomic DNA. Genomic DNA extracted from each cell subset was distributed evenly over all wells of several immunoSEQ 96-well plates, and each plate served as one replicate. For unsorted PBMC, around 300 ng genomic DNA, equal to approximately 30,000 T cell genomes, was loaded into each replicate PCR. Ten immunoSEQ deep assay plates were used to sequence the unsorted PBMC genomic DNA. The purified libraries were quantified using a Qubit 3.0 fluorometer, sized with a Bioanalyzer 2100, and then quantified again using the KAPA Library Quantification kit. Each immunoSEQ 96-well plate was sequenced on its own single-read 150-cycle Illumina NextSeq 550 flow cell. As for how the authors treated the data: Because only junctional sequences without quality scores were contained in the immunoSEQ output, filtering matching that applied to full-length reads could not be performed. Sequences were annotated with PyIR, a Python wrapper for IgBLAST v1.9, and V/J genes and CDR3 were assigned using IMGT germline references. Reads were filtered out if the reads had weak V/J assignments (E-value above 1e-6), no CDR3, stop codons, out-of-frame junctions, or ambiguous translated residues. V3J clonotypes were defined as sequences sharing an identical inferred V gene, J gene, and CDR3 amino acid sequence. Percentage overlap between repertoires was computed as shared unique clonotypes divided by the size of the smaller repertoire. Richness of each repertoire was evaluated using RTK rarefaction, the Chao1 estimator, and Recon v2.1 estimates of unobserved clonotypes. In TCRdb, the immuneACCESS table is reduced to in-frame sequences with V and J assigned. These tables do not hold every clone; where another copy was compared, an unresolved V gene accounts for under half, and the others remain unexplained. The V and J calls and clone size are taken from that table; D and trimming were inferred from the DNA. For this sample the table gives approximately 460,000 clones, of which around 77% were detected only once. In total, the top ten clones hold around 12% of the sample.

The donors were healthy, HIV-negative adults who had no recently reported acute infections or vaccinations. All donors were Caucasian adults living in Nashville, Tennessee, USA. For unsorted samples, 90 million or so PBMCs were counted, and genomic DNA was extracted using the QIAamp DNA Blood Mini kit. Blood was collected by leukapheresis, and PBMCs were isolated by Ficoll-Histopaque density gradient centrifugation and then cryopreserved in liquid nitrogen vapor phase. The germline V gene (reference sequence) sets CDR1 to MNHNY and CDR2 to SVGAGI. V is cut by 0 bases and J by 4 bases, and the space between the germline ends is 11 bases. The CDR3 numbers 15 residues from cysteine through phenylalanine. Of the read, only the CDR3 DNA is kept; its 45 bases are in frame from base 1.

This receptor was taken from a woman in her forties in good health. Some clones in this sample may be carry-over from other donors' samples. The chain couples TRBV6-6 to TRBJ2-3, with the D gene not clear enough to name. Material: PBMCs. At the DNA level, the sequence is TGTGCCAGCAGTTACTCGATGTCCCTGGCAGATACGCAGTATTTT. Its translation is CASSYSMSLADTQYF.